This is a list of T cell receptor beta chains from one sample in a study of control samples from healthy donors and cancer patients. Sequencing was performed with immunoSEQ multiplex PCR; in TCRdb, only in-frame clones are kept and a portion is missing. The data hold roughly 400,000 clones, with around 90% observed a single time. The sequenced sample was PBMCs. Source of these receptors: a man between 35 and 55 years old with head and neck cancer. CDR3s include the opening cysteine and the closing phenylalanine or tryptophan. The order of the fields is D gene, V gene, clone size, J gene, CDR3 DNA, CDR3 protein. D genes are given only for firm matches. Clone sizes are given selectively: once, few, many, or a class where the clone is expanded.

D gene: -; V gene: TRBV19; clone size: -; J gene: TRBJ2-7; CDR3 DNA: TGTGCCAGTAGTATAGCCCTCGAGTCCTACGAGCAGTACTTC; CDR3 protein: CASSIALESYEQYF
D gene: -; V gene: TRBV24-1; clone size: -; J gene: TRBJ1-2; CDR3 DNA: TGTGCCACCAGTGATAGTCAGGGTCTTGAGGGCTACACCTTC; CDR3 protein: CATSDSQGLEGYTF
D gene: -; V gene: TRBV4-1; clone size: -; J gene: TRBJ1-4; CDR3 DNA: TGCGCCAGCAGCCAAGTTGGCGCAACTAATGAAAAACTGTTTTTT; CDR3 protein: CASSQVGATNEKLFF
D gene: -; V gene: TRBV13; clone size: -; J gene: TRBJ2-2; CDR3 DNA: TGTGCCAGCAGCTTAGGAGGGAAGAACACCGGGGAGCTGTTTTTT; CDR3 protein: CASSLGGKNTGELFF
D gene: -; V gene: TRBV5-1; clone size: once; J gene: TRBJ2-2; CDR3 DNA: TGCGCCAGCAGCTTGGATAATAGCGCGAACACCGGGGAGCTGTTTTTT; CDR3 protein: CASSLDNSANTGELFF
D gene: -; V gene: TRBV19; clone size: -; J gene: TRBJ2-7; CDR3 DNA: TGTGCCAGTAGTCCCTCCCCTCGCAGGGGAGGCGAGCAGTACTTC; CDR3 protein: CASSPSPRRGGEQYF
D gene: -; V gene: TRBV30; clone size: -; J gene: TRBJ1-2; CDR3 DNA: TGTGCCTGGAGTCGGGTCGAGGGCTACACCTTC; CDR3 protein: CAWSRVEGYTF
D gene: -; V gene: TRBV5-1; clone size: few; J gene: TRBJ2-7; CDR3 DNA: TGCGCCAGCAGCTTGGTTCTGGGCGGTTCGGGGGAGCAGTACTTC; CDR3 protein: CASSLVLGGSGEQYF
D gene: -; V gene: TRBV28; clone size: -; J gene: TRBJ1-5; CDR3 DNA: TGTGCCAGCAACCCCCGGGGTCTCGGAAATCAGCCCCAGCATTTT; CDR3 protein: CASNPRGLGNQPQHF
D gene: -; V gene: TRBV19; clone size: -; J gene: TRBJ1-1; CDR3 DNA: TGTGCCAGTAGTAGCGGGGGCACTGAAGCTTTCTTT; CDR3 protein: CASSSGGTEAFF
D gene: TRBD1; V gene: TRBV14; clone size: -; J gene: TRBJ2-7; CDR3 DNA: TGTGCCAGCAGCTCTGTCGTCCGGGACAGCTCCTACGAGCAGTACTTC; CDR3 protein: CASSSVVRDSSYEQYF
D gene: TRBD1; V gene: TRBV12-5; clone size: -; J gene: TRBJ2-7; CDR3 DNA: TGTGCTAGTGGTTCGGACAGGCTTGGGATCTACGAGCAGTACTTC; CDR3 protein: CASGSDRLGIYEQYF
D gene: TRBD2; V gene: TRBV5-4; clone size: -; J gene: TRBJ2-7; CDR3 DNA: TGTGCCAGCAGTAAACTAGCGGGAGTCGAGCAGTACTTC; CDR3 protein: CASSKLAGVEQYF
D gene: TRBD2; V gene: TRBV29-1; clone size: -; J gene: TRBJ2-1; CDR3 DNA: TGCAGCGTTGAATTAGGCGGGAGGTCCTACAATGAGCAGTTCTTC; CDR3 protein: CSVELGGRSYNEQFF
D gene: -; V gene: TRBV27; clone size: -; J gene: TRBJ1-2; CDR3 DNA: TGTGCCAGCAGACCTTCAGGGTTAAACTATGGCTACACCTTC; CDR3 protein: CASRPSGLNYGYTF
D gene: -; V gene: TRBV30; clone size: -; J gene: TRBJ2-7; CDR3 DNA: TGTGCCTGGAGTGTTGGGGTAGGGGGAATCTCCTACGAGCAGTACTTC; CDR3 protein: CAWSVGVGGISYEQYF
D gene: -; V gene: TRBV28; clone size: -; J gene: TRBJ2-2; CDR3 DNA: TGTGCCAGCCTGGGGCTAGCCAGCACCGGGGAGCTGTTTTTT; CDR3 protein: CASLGLASTGELFF
D gene: -; V gene: TRBV5-3; clone size: -; J gene: TRBJ1-5; CDR3 DNA: TGTGCCAGAAGCTTGGCCGGGCAGAACAATCAGCCCCAGCATTTT; CDR3 protein: CARSLAGQNNQPQHF
D gene: -; V gene: TRBV6-1; clone size: -; J gene: TRBJ1-2; CDR3 DNA: TGTGCCAGCAGTGACGGGGCCCTCGGCCCCGGCTATGGCTACACCTTC; CDR3 protein: CASSDGALGPGYGYTF
D gene: -; V gene: TRBV4-3; clone size: -; J gene: TRBJ1-5; CDR3 DNA: TGCGCCAGCAGCCAAGATTCGGGAGTTCAGCCCCAGCATTTT; CDR3 protein: CASSQDSGVQPQHF
D gene: -; V gene: TRBV7-3; clone size: -; J gene: TRBJ1-1; CDR3 DNA: TGTGCCAGCAGCCTCCTCGGGGGCGCGACTGAAGCTTTCTTT; CDR3 protein: CASSLLGGATEAFF
D gene: -; V gene: TRBV19; clone size: -; J gene: TRBJ1-1; CDR3 DNA: TGTGCCACCCTAGGCCTCTGGGGTGAAGCTTTCTTT; CDR3 protein: CATLGLWGEAFF
D gene: -; V gene: TRBV7-3; clone size: few; J gene: TRBJ2-2; CDR3 DNA: TGTGCCAGCAGCCCACCGCTTGGTGGCGGGGAGCTGTTTTTT; CDR3 protein: CASSPPLGGGELFF
D gene: TRBD1; V gene: TRBV3-1/TRBV3-2; clone size: -; J gene: TRBJ2-3; CDR3 DNA: TGTGCCAGCAGCAAAGATGGGGACAGGGATAGCACAGATACGCAGTATTTT; CDR3 protein: CASSKDGDRDSTDTQYF
D gene: TRBD1; V gene: TRBV27; clone size: -; J gene: TRBJ1-5; CDR3 DNA: TGTGCCAGCAGTCCCCGGACAGGGTCCGGGCAGCCCCAGCATTTT; CDR3 protein: CASSPRTGSGQPQHF
D gene: -; V gene: TRBV7-9; clone size: -; J gene: TRBJ2-5; CDR3 DNA: TGTGCCAGCAGCTTAGGGCAGGACCTCGAGACCCAGTACTTC; CDR3 protein: CASSLGQDLETQYF
D gene: TRBD1; V gene: TRBV30; clone size: -; J gene: TRBJ1-2; CDR3 DNA: TGTGCCTGGAGGCTCAGGGGGCGAGATGGCTACACCTTC; CDR3 protein: CAWRLRGRDGYTF
D gene: -; V gene: TRBV6-2/TRBV6-3; clone size: few; J gene: TRBJ2-1; CDR3 DNA: TGTGCCAGCAGTTACTCCCCCTTCGTCTCCTACAATGAGCAGTTCTTC; CDR3 protein: CASSYSPFVSYNEQFF
D gene: -; V gene: TRBV28; clone size: -; J gene: TRBJ2-3; CDR3 DNA: TGTGCCAGCAGCGGGAGTGAGGGGCCAGATACGCAGTATTTT; CDR3 protein: CASSGSEGPDTQYF
D gene: -; V gene: TRBV11-3; clone size: -; J gene: TRBJ1-1; CDR3 DNA: TGTGCCAGCAGCTTAGTCCCGGAAGAAGCTTTCTTT; CDR3 protein: CASSLVPEEAFF
D gene: -; V gene: TRBV29-1; clone size: once; J gene: TRBJ1-1; CDR3 DNA: TGCAGCGTTCTGCTTAGGGGAGCTGAAGCTTTCTTT; CDR3 protein: CSVLLRGAEAFF
D gene: -; V gene: TRBV3-1/TRBV3-2; clone size: -; J gene: TRBJ2-3; CDR3 DNA: TGTGCCAGCAGCCGGCGGGGGCGAACAGATACGCAGTATTTT; CDR3 protein: CASSRRGRTDTQYF
D gene: TRBD1; V gene: TRBV28; clone size: -; J gene: TRBJ2-2; CDR3 DNA: TGTGCCAGCAGTTTAGACAGGGTAGGGAAAACCGGGGAGCTGTTTTTT; CDR3 protein: CASSLDRVGKTGELFF
D gene: -; V gene: TRBV6-5; clone size: -; J gene: TRBJ2-7; CDR3 DNA: TGTGCCAGCAGTCCCAACAGCCAGGAGTCCTACGAGCAGTACTTC; CDR3 protein: CASSPNSQESYEQYF
D gene: TRBD1; V gene: TRBV28; clone size: -; J gene: TRBJ1-6; CDR3 DNA: TGTGCCAGCAGTCCCCCGACAGGGAGTTTGTCACCCCTCCACTTT; CDR3 protein: CASSPPTGSLSPLHF
D gene: -; V gene: TRBV7-3; clone size: -; J gene: TRBJ1-1; CDR3 DNA: TGTGCCAGCAGCTTATTGGGGGCGAACACTGAAGCTTTCTTT; CDR3 protein: CASSLLGANTEAFF
D gene: -; V gene: TRBV4-3; clone size: -; J gene: TRBJ2-7; CDR3 DNA: TGCGCCAGCAGCCAAGTCCCAGGCCCCTACGAGCAGTACTTC; CDR3 protein: CASSQVPGPYEQYF
D gene: -; V gene: TRBV21-1; clone size: -; J gene: TRBJ2-7; CDR3 DNA: TGTGCCAGCAGCAAGGGGCGCGAGCAGTACTTC; CDR3 protein: CASSKGREQYF
D gene: TRBD1; V gene: TRBV7-9; clone size: -; J gene: TRBJ2-7; CDR3 DNA: TGTGCCAGCAGCTTAGGGGGGGCCAGGGGGCCCTACGAGCAGTACTTC; CDR3 protein: CASSLGGARGPYEQYF
D gene: -; V gene: TRBV2; clone size: -; J gene: TRBJ2-3; CDR3 DNA: TGTGCCAGCAGCTCCAGGACCGCCCGAACAGATACGCAGTATTTT; CDR3 protein: CASSSRTARTDTQYF
D gene: TRBD1; V gene: TRBV19; clone size: few; J gene: TRBJ2-7; CDR3 DNA: TGTGCCAGTAGCACCGGGACAGGATACTACGAGCAGTACTTC; CDR3 protein: CASSTGTGYYEQYF
D gene: -; V gene: TRBV24-1; clone size: -; J gene: TRBJ1-5; CDR3 DNA: TGTGCCACCAGTGAACAGGCAGCCTACAGCAATCAGCCCCAGCATTTT; CDR3 protein: CATSEQAAYSNQPQHF
D gene: -; V gene: TRBV9; clone size: -; J gene: TRBJ2-5; CDR3 DNA: TGTGCCAGCAGCAGCCGGGACCAGGGTTCCGAGACCCAGTACTTC; CDR3 protein: CASSSRDQGSETQYF
D gene: TRBD1; V gene: TRBV6-5; clone size: -; J gene: TRBJ1-2; CDR3 DNA: TGTGCCAGCAGTCCGGACAGGAGAACGTATGGCTACACCTTC; CDR3 protein: CASSPDRRTYGYTF
D gene: TRBD2; V gene: TRBV7-8; clone size: -; J gene: TRBJ2-1; CDR3 DNA: TGTGCCAGCAGCTCCAACCCCGGGACTAGTTTATTCCATGAGCAGTTCTTC; CDR3 protein: CASSSNPGTSLFHEQFF
D gene: -; V gene: TRBV5-5; clone size: -; J gene: TRBJ2-2; CDR3 DNA: TGTGCCAGCAGCTTCCGAATTTATAACGCCCAAACCGGGGAGCTGTTTTTT; CDR3 protein: CASSFRIYNAQTGELFF
D gene: TRBD2; V gene: TRBV18; clone size: -; J gene: TRBJ2-1; CDR3 DNA: TGTGCCAGCTCTCCATCCGGGACTAGGGTACAAGGGTCCTACAATGAGCAGTTCTTC; CDR3 protein: CASSPSGTRVQGSYNEQFF
D gene: -; V gene: TRBV5-4; clone size: -; J gene: TRBJ2-7; CDR3 DNA: TGTGCCAGCAGCCCTGGGGCAGGGATGAGGGAGCAGTACTTC; CDR3 protein: CASSPGAGMREQYF
D gene: TRBD1; V gene: TRBV11-3; clone size: -; J gene: TRBJ2-2; CDR3 DNA: TGTGCCAGCAGCACTAGGACAGGGAGCACCGGGGAGCTGTTTTTT; CDR3 protein: CASSTRTGSTGELFF
D gene: -; V gene: TRBV5-1; clone size: few; J gene: TRBJ1-2; CDR3 DNA: TGCGCCACGACCCAAGGCGGGGGTGGCGGCTACACCTTC; CDR3 protein: CATTQGGGGGYTF
D gene: TRBD1; V gene: TRBV5-1; clone size: -; J gene: TRBJ1-5; CDR3 DNA: TGCGCCAGCAGCTGGACAGGTTCAGGCAATCAGCCCCAGCATTTT; CDR3 protein: CASSWTGSGNQPQHF
D gene: -; V gene: TRBV29-1; clone size: -; J gene: TRBJ1-2; CDR3 DNA: TGCAGCGTTGGTAACACGGTATATGGCTACACCTTC; CDR3 protein: CSVGNTVYGYTF
D gene: -; V gene: TRBV13; clone size: -; J gene: TRBJ2-7; CDR3 DNA: TGTGCCAGCAGCTTAGTTGACGACACCCACACGTACGAGCAGTACTTC; CDR3 protein: CASSLVDDTHTYEQYF
D gene: -; V gene: TRBV9; clone size: -; J gene: TRBJ1-1; CDR3 DNA: TGTGCCAGCAGCGAGTGGGTGAACACTGAAGCTTTCTTT; CDR3 protein: CASSEWVNTEAFF
D gene: TRBD2; V gene: TRBV28; clone size: -; J gene: TRBJ2-7; CDR3 DNA: TGTGCCAGCAGGATGGACCCTTCGAACCGACTAGCGACCTACGAGCAGTACTTC; CDR3 protein: CASRMDPSNRLATYEQYF
D gene: -; V gene: TRBV7-8; clone size: -; J gene: TRBJ1-6; CDR3 DNA: TGTGCCAGCAGCGAGAGCTCCTATAATTCACCCCTCCACTTT; CDR3 protein: CASSESSYNSPLHF
D gene: -; V gene: TRBV3-1/TRBV3-2; clone size: few; J gene: TRBJ1-3; CDR3 DNA: TGTGCCAGCAGCCAAGGGGGATCTGGAAACACCATATATTTT; CDR3 protein: CASSQGGSGNTIYF
D gene: TRBD1; V gene: TRBV11-2; clone size: -; J gene: TRBJ1-5; CDR3 DNA: TGTGCCAGCAGTAACGCCCTAGGGGGCCAGCCCCAGCATTTT; CDR3 protein: CASSNALGGQPQHF
D gene: TRBD1; V gene: TRBV29-1; clone size: -; J gene: TRBJ2-5; CDR3 DNA: TGCAGCGTTGAAGGGGACAGGGTGTGGGAGACCCAGTACTTC; CDR3 protein: CSVEGDRVWETQYF
D gene: -; V gene: TRBV7-7; clone size: -; J gene: TRBJ2-1; CDR3 DNA: TGTGCTAGCAGCTTAAAGGGTGAGGGCCCCCATGAGCAGTTCTTC; CDR3 protein: CASSLKGEGPHEQFF